Sequencing of this T cell receptor beta chain was carried out in a study of technical replicates of blood from a handful of donors (dated by TCRdb to about 2017). The V end loses 0 bases and the J end loses 0 bases, and a stretch of 6 bases separates them. CDR3 length: 15 amino acids, cysteine to phenylalanine. The entry retains the CDR3 DNA only, 45 bases that are in frame from base 1. Taken from the germline V gene, the CDR1 and CDR2 loops are MNHEY and SVGAGI. Libraries came from the immunoSEQ multiplex PCR assay. This immuneACCESS table, as held by TCRdb, lists in-frame sequences with V and J called but not all clones. Of the missing ones, under half trace to an unresolved V gene in checked studies; the others have no known cause. The sample data list roughly 80,000 clones, and roughly 95% of these were observed just once. The biggest ten clones account for approximately 0.41% of the sample. About this clone itself: No cognate antigen has been identified for it. Base qualities are not recorded, but no much larger clone differs from it by a single base.

The V gene is TRBV6-5 and the J gene is TRBJ1-5; the D gene is not confidently resolved. The sequencing input was T cells isolated from PBMCs. The receptor comes from a human donor in good health. The CDR3 corresponds to CASSYSAYSNQPQHF. The DNA sequence is as follows: TGTGCCAGCAGTTACTCGGCTTATAGCAATCAGCCCCAGCATTTT.